The entry below describes one T cell receptor beta chain. Produced via immunoSEQ multiplex PCR; TCRdb's table is partial and in-frame only. The table includes fewer than 400,000 clones, roughly 89% detected once. These data originate in a study of blood T cell repertoires in COVID-19. Study in general: Spain, Italy and the United States supplied samples that represented acute and convalescent COVID-19.

All enrollees were roughly 18 to 89 years old and from some 24 US areas. Cohorts were assigned according to the clinical history that participants reported. Two negative PCRs, clearance, or symptom resolution had been documented for recovered Cohort 3 donors. Input material: PBMCs or T cells enriched from blood (not recorded which). This TCR derives from a woman in her thirties who had recovered from COVID-19.

The CDR3 DNA is TGTGCCAGCAGCTTCCCAGGGCGAATTTTCAGCACAGATACGCAGTATTTT. It encodes CASSFPGRIFSTDTQYF. The rearrangement uses TRBV5-6 and TRBJ2-3, with a weak D call TRBD1 (5 bases). Germline V gene sequence: CDR1 SGHDT, CDR2 YYEEEE. This CDR3 comprises 17 residues. V was shortened by 2 bases and J by 0 bases, with 16 bases between the two germline ends.